This passage covers 10 T cell receptor beta chains from one sample sequenced in a study of T cell repertoires in cytomegalovirus infection. No antigen is known for these receptors. TCRdb re-called the reads through MiXCR, storing one row per CDR3 protein. In the table there are about 100,000 distinct CDR3 sequences, over 40% of which are singletons. The sequenced sample was CD8+ T cells from cultured PBMCs, obtained from culture after CMV antigen stimulation. The source is a human donor in good health (CMV status not recorded). Some clones in this sample may be carry-over from other donors' samples.

This clonotype came up a few times. The chain links TRBV7-2 to TRBJ2-2; D is perhaps TRBD1 (6 bases). Germline CDR1 SGHTA, CDR2 FQGNSA. V was cut by 10 bases and J by 4 bases, with 13 bases left in between. The CDR3 extends over 13 amino acids. The CDR3 coding sequence is TGTGCCAACCTAAACAGGGCCACCGGGGAGCTGTTTTTT. Amino acids: CANLNRATGELFF.

In this sample, this clonotype turned up a few times. The chain is built from TRBV7-6 and TRBJ2-4; 8 nucleotides match TRBD2. The CDR3 consists of 13 residues. The J segment lost 8 bases and the V segment lost 3 bases, leaving 3 bases of the junction unmatched. Per germline, CDR1 SGHVS and CDR2 FNYEAQ. The CDR3 region has the DNA TGTGCCAGCAGCTTGAGCGGGGGAGACATTCAGTACTTC. This gives the protein CASSLSGGDIQYF.

This clonotype has ten or more counts. This sequence joins TRBV7-9 and TRBJ1-1; no firm D call. The germline V gene has CDR1 SEHNR and CDR2 FQNEAQ (reference sequence). There are 12 residues in the CDR3. Trimming stripped 6 bases from V and 5 bases from J, with 10 bases between. CDR3: CASRPSGTEAFF. The CDR3 DNA reads TGTGCCAGCAGGCCCTCGGGGACTGAAGCTTTCTTT. The whole variable domain, remainder taken from reference TRBV7-9 and TRBJ1-1, is DTGVSQNPRHKITKRGQNVTFRCDPISEHNRLYWYRQTLGQGPEFLTYFQNEAQLEKSRLLSDRFSAERPKGSFSTLEIQRTEQGDSAMYLCASRPSGTEAFFGQGTRLTVV.

The rearrangement uses TRBV7-9 and TRBJ1-1, with 8 bases matching TRBD1. The CDR3 spans 18 residues. J gave up 1 base and V 0 bases, and 10 bases lay outside the gene matches. Germline CDR1 is SEHNR and CDR2 is FQNEAQ (reference sequence). CDR3 protein: CASSLARVDRARNTEAFF. The DNA for the CDR3 is TGTGCCAGCAGCTTAGCGCGGGTGGACAGGGCTCGGAACACTGAAGCTTTCTTT.

This clonotype turned up a few times. This chain links TRBV7-9 with TRBJ2-1, with TRBD1 identical over 9 bases. The CDR3 runs 15 residues. The trim removed 6 bases at V and 6 bases at J, leaving 9 bases unmatched. Germline-derived CDR1 and CDR2 are SEHNR and FQNEAQ (reference sequence). The CDR3 protein is CASSWPGQGSNEQFF. In nucleotides, the CDR3 is TGTGCCAGCAGTTGGCCGGGACAGGGTAGCAATGAGCAGTTCTTC.

This clonotype was counted a few times. CDR3 in DNA: TGTGCCAGTAGTATAGGACAGAACCTAAACAATGAGCAGTTCTTC. It translates to CASSIGQNLNNEQFF. The chain couples TRBV19 to TRBJ2-1, with D perhaps matching TRBD1 (5 bases). The V gene's germline CDR1 is LNHDA and CDR2 SQIVND (reference sequence). Trimming removed 1 base from V and 5 bases from J, with 12 bases in between. The CDR3 sequence is 15 residues long. The full variable domain, completed using reference TRBV19 and TRBJ2-1, is DGGITQSPKYLFRKEGQNVTLSCEQNLNHDAMYWYRQDPGQGLRLIYYSQIVNDFQKGDIAEGYSVSREKKESFPLTVTSAQKNPTAFYLCASSIGQNLNNEQFFGPGTRLTVL.

The V gene is TRBV7-8, the J gene TRBJ2-5; D gene uncertain. V lost 2 bases to trimming and J lost 5 bases, with 9 bases between them. There are 13 residues in the CDR3. CDR1 SGHVS and CDR2 FQNEAQ come from the germline V gene. The CDR3 region is CASSLWNWETQYF. Here the CDR3 DNA reads TGTGCCAGCAGCTTATGGAACTGGGAGACCCAGTACTTC.

This clonotype was detected only once. J is TRBJ2-1 and V is TRBV2, with D perhaps TRBD2 (6 bases). The CDR3 consists of 15 residues. Trimming pared 6 bases from V and 0 bases from J, leaving 12 bases between. Germline V gene lookup returns CDR1 SNHLY and CDR2 FYNNEI. Here the CDR3 DNA reads TGTGCCAGCAGCCATAGCGGCAGCTCCTACAATGAGCAGTTCTTC. Translating it yields CASSHSGSSYNEQFF.

This clonotype was detected ten times or more. The V gene is TRBV7-6, the J gene TRBJ1-6; possible D gene TRBD1, 6 bases. Germline loops: CDR1 SGHVS, CDR2 FNYEAQ. V was clipped by 1 base and J by 10 bases, with 11 bases between them. The length of the CDR3 is 14 residues. CDR3 DNA sequence: TGTGCCAGCAGCTTAGGGGGGGCATCCTCACCCCTCCACTTT. It specifies CASSLGGASSPLHF.

This clonotype turned up a few times. The CDR3 loop reads CASSPAGGAYNYGYTF. In DNA, the CDR3 is TGTGCCAGCAGTCCAGCGGGGGGGGCGTATAACTATGGCTACACCTTC. J is TRBJ1-2 and V is TRBV6-1, with D maybe TRBD1 (6 bases). Per the germline V gene, CDR1 is MNHNS and CDR2 is SASEGT. The CDR3 length is 16 residues. V was clipped by 5 bases and J by 1 base, with 17 bases between them.